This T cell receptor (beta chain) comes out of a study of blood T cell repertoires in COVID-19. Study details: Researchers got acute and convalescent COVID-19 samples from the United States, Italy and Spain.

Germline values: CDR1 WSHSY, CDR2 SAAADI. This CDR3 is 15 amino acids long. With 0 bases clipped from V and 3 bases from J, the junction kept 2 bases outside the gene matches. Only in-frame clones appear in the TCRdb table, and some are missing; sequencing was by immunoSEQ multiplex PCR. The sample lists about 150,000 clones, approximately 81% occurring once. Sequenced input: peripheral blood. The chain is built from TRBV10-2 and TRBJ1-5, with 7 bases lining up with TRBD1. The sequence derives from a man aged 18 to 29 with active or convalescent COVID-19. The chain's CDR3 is CASSESDRFNQPQHF. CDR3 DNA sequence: TGCGCCAGCAGTGAGTCGGACAGGTTCAATCAGCCCCAGCATTTT.